Listed here are 5 T cell receptor beta chains from one sample, sequenced in a study of Ad26.COV2.S vaccination and SARS-CoV-2 variants. Repertoires were generated with immunoSEQ multiplex PCR, while TCRdb's copy carries only in-frame clones and drops some. Of roughly 300,000 clones listed, 80% to 90% are singletons. Regarding treatment: 15 to 20 received Ad26.COV2.S at low or high dose, single or two shots; several received placebo; per-sample allocation not given. The investigators took samples on day 63 after the first vaccine or placebo injection. The sample here was peripheral blood, taken in a trial of Ad26.COV2.S vaccine versus placebo. The receptors stem from a person between 18 and 65 years old who received the Ad26.COV2.S COVID-19 vaccine or a placebo.

As concerns this clone: The same CDR3 also results from other DNA sequences found in this sample. This chain uses TRBV29-1 with TRBJ2-2; maybe TRBD2 (6 bases). Germline V lookup: CDR1 SQVTM, CDR2 ANQGSEA. The CDR3 is 12 amino acids. Trimming took off 3 bases at V and 5 bases at J, with 7 bases between the two ends. The CDR3 DNA is TGCAGCGTTGATGGGGGGACCGGGGAGCTGTTTTTT. Its protein product is CSVDGGTGELFF.

The count of this clone is one. As DNA, the CDR3 is TGTGCCAGCAGCTTAGACAGCGGGGGGCCCGCATGGGAGCAGTACTTC. Translating gives CASSLDSGGPAWEQYF. The chain has TRBV7-2 and TRBJ2-7; 9 positions match TRBD2. The trim removed 1 base at V and 7 bases at J, leaving 11 bases unmatched. Germline-derived CDR1 and CDR2 are SGHTA and FQGNSA. This CDR3 is 16 amino acids long.

The chain combines TRBV5-1 with TRBJ1-5, with D perhaps TRBD1 (6 bases). V was shortened by 0 bases and J by 3 bases, with 10 bases between the two germline ends. The CDR3 totals 15 residues. Germline V gene sequence: CDR1 SGHRS, CDR2 YFSETQ. The chain's CDR3 is CASSLEGQHNQPQHF. CDR3 sequence (DNA): TGCGCCAGCAGCTTGGAAGGACAGCACAATCAGCCCCAGCATTTT.

The chain employs TRBV5-6 and TRBJ1-4; D perhaps matches TRBD1 (6 bases). This CDR3 is 16 amino acids long. Germline-derived CDR1 and CDR2 are SGHDT and YYEEEE. Trimming stripped 2 bases from V and 0 bases from J, with 11 bases between. The CDR3 loop reads CASSFAGEATNEKLFF. CDR3 in DNA: TGTGCCAGCAGCTTTGCAGGGGAAGCAACTAATGAAAAACTGTTTTTT.

This rearrangement joins TRBV15 to TRBJ2-1; D gene unclear. The CDR3 runs to 15 residues. The germline V and J ends were trimmed by 4 bases and 1 base, with 11 bases remaining between them. CDR1 is LNHNV and CDR2 is YYDKDF in the germline V gene (reference sequence). CDR3 protein: CATSIERSSYNEQFF. CDR3 bases: TGTGCCACCAGCATCGAGAGGAGTTCCTACAATGAGCAGTTCTTC.